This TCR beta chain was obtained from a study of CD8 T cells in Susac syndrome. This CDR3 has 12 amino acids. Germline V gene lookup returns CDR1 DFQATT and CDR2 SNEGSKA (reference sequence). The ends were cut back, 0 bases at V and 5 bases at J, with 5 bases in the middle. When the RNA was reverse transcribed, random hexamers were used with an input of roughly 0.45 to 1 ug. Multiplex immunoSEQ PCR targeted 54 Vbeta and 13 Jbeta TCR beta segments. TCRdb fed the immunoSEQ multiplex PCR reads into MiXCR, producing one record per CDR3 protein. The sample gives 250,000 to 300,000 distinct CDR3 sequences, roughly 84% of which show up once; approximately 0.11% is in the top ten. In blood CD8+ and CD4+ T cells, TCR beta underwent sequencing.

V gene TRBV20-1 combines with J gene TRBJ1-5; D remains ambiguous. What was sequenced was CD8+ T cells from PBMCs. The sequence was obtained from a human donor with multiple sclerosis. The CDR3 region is CSARDFDQPQHF. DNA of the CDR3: TGCAGTGCTAGAGATTTTGATCAGCCCCAGCATTTT.